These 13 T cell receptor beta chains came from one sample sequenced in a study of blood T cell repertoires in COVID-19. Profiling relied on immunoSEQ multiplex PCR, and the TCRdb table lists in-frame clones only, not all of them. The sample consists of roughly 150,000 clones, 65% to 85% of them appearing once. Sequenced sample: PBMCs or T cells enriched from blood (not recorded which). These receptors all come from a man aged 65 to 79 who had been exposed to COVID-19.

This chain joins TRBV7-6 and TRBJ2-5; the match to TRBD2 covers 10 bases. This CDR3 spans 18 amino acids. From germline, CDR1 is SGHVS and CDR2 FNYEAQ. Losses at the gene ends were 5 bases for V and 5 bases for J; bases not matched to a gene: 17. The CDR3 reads CASSTAQREGPVYETQYF. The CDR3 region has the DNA TGTGCCAGCAGCACAGCTCAGCGGGAGGGGCCAGTATATGAGACCCAGTACTTC.

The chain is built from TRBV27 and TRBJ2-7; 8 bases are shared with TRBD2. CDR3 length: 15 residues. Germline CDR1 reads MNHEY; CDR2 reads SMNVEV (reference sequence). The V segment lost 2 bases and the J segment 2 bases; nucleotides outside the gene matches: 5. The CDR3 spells CASSLAGGGTYEQYF. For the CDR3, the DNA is TGTGCCAGCAGTTTAGCGGGGGGAGGGACCTACGAGCAGTACTTC.

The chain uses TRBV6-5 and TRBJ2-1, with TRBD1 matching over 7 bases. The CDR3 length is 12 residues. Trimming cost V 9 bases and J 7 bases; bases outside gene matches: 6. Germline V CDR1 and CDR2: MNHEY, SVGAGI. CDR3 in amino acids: CASDRDVNEQFF. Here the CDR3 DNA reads TGTGCCAGTGACAGGGATGTAAATGAGCAGTTCTTC.

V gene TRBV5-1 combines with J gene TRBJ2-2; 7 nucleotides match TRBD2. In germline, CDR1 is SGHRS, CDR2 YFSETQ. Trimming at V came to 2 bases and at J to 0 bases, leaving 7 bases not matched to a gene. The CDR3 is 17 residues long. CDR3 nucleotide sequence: TGCGCCAGCAGCTTTTGGGGACTAATATCGAACACCGGGGAGCTGTTTTTT. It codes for CASSFWGLISNTGELFF. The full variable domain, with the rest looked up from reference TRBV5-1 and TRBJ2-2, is KAGVTQTPRYLIKTRGQQVTLSCSPISGHRSVSWYQQTPGQGLQFLFEYFSETQRNKGNFPGRFSGRQFSNSRSEMNVSTLELGDSALYLCASSFWGLISNTGELFFGEGSRLTVL.

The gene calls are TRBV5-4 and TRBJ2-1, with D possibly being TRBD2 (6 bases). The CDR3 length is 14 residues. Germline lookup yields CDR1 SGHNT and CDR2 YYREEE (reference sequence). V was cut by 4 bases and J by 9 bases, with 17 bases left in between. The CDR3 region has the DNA TGTGCCAGCAGCCCGGCCGGAGGGCTGCTTGAGCAGTTCTTC. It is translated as CASSPAGGLLEQFF.

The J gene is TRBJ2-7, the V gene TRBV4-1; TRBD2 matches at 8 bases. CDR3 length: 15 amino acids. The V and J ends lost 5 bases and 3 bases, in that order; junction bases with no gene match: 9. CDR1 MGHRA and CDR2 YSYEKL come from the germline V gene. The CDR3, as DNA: TGCGCCAGCAGCATATCGGCGGGAGGAAACTACGAGCAGTACTTC. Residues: CASSISAGGNYEQYF.

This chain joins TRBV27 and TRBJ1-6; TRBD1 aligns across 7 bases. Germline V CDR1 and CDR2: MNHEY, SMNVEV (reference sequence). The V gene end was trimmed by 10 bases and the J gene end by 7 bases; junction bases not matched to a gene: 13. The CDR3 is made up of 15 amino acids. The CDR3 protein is CATKPQGVGNSPLHF. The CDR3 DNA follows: TGTGCCACGAAACCCCAGGGGGTAGGGAATTCACCCCTCCACTTT.

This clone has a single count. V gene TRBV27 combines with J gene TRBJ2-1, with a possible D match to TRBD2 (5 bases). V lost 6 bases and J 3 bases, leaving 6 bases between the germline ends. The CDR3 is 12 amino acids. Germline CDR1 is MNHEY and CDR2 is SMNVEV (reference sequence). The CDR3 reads CASSRGYNEQFF. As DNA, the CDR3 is TGTGCCAGCAGCCGGGGCTACAATGAGCAGTTCTTC.

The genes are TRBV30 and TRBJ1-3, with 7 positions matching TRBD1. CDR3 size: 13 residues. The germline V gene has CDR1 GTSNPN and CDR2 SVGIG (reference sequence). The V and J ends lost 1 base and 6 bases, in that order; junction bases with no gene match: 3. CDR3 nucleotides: TGTGCCTGGAGTGACAGGGGTGAAAACACCATATATTTT. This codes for CAWSDRGENTIYF.

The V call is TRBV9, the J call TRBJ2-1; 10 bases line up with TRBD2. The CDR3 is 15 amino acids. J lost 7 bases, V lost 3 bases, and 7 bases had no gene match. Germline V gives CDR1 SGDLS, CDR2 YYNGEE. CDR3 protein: CASSGGASGSNEQFF. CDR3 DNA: TGTGCCAGCAGCGGGGGGGCTAGCGGGAGTAATGAGCAGTTCTTC.

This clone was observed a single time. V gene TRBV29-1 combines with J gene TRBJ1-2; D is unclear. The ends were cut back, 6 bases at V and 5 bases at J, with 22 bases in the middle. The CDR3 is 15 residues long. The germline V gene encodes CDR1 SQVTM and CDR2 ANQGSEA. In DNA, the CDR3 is TGCAGCGTGCAACCCGGGTCGGGGATCGGATATGGCTACACCTTC. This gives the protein CSVQPGSGIGYGYTF.

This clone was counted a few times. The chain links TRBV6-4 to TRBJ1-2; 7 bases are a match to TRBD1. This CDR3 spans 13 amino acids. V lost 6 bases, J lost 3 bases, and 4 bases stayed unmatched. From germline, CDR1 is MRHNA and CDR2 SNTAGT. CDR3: CASSATGDYGYTF. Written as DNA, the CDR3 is TGTGCCAGCAGCGCTACAGGGGACTATGGCTACACCTTC.

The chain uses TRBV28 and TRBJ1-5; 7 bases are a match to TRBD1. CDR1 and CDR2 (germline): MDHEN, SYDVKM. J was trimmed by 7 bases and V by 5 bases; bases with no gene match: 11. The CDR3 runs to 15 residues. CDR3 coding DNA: TGTGCCAGCAGTGACTTACGACAGGGTCTCCAGCCCCAGCATTTT. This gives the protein CASSDLRQGLQPQHF.